Presented here are 24 T cell receptor beta chains from one specimen sequenced in a study of cytomegalovirus exposure and HLA in healthy donors. Measured with immunoSEQ multiplex PCR; TCRdb has only the in-frame clones, and not every one. Of some 120,000 clones in the sample, about 90% are singletons; the top ten hold about 1.9%. Sequencing input: PBMCs. These receptors all come from a young woman in good health and CMV-seronegative.

A word on this clone: This sample also contains other DNA sequences that code for the same CDR3. V usage is TRBV28 and J usage is TRBJ1-5; D gene unclear. The CDR3 totals 14 residues. Germline V gene lookup returns CDR1 MDHEN and CDR2 SYDVKM. The ends were cut back, 2 bases at V and 0 bases at J, with 5 bases in the middle. The CDR3 protein is CASSLEVSNQPQHF. The CDR3 DNA follows: TGTGCCAGCAGTTTAGAGGTTAGCAATCAGCCCCAGCATTTT.

The chain recombines TRBV11-2 with TRBJ2-1; no firm D call. Trimming cost V 1 base and J 6 bases, with 4 bases left between them. CDR1 is SGHAT and CDR2 is FQNNGV in the germline V gene. This CDR3 region has 12 residues. The CDR3: CASSLVSNEQFF. CDR3 DNA sequence: TGTGCCAGCAGCTTAGTTAGCAATGAGCAGTTCTTC.

The chain is built from TRBV25-1 and TRBJ2-3, with 10 bases fitting TRBD2. This CDR3 is 17 amino acids long. The germline V gene encodes CDR1 MGHDK and CDR2 SYGVNS. With V trimmed by 1 base and J by 3 bases, 7 bases remained unmatched. The CDR3 DNA follows: TGTGCCAGCAGTGAATCCTCAACTAGCGGGGAAACAGATACGCAGTATTTT. Its protein is CASSESSTSGETDTQYF.

V is TRBV7-6 and J is TRBJ2-3; 13 bases fit TRBD2. The CDR3 has 15 amino acids. Germline values: CDR1 SGHVS, CDR2 FNYEAQ. V gave up 6 bases and J gave up 4 bases; unmatched junction bases: 4. The CDR3 loop is CASSRLAGGSDTQYF. DNA of the CDR3: TGTGCCAGCAGTCGACTAGCGGGGGGTTCAGATACGCAGTATTTT.

J is TRBJ2-1 and V is TRBV6-1; TRBD2 agrees at 9 bases. With V trimmed by 6 bases and J by 12 bases, 12 bases remained unmatched. CDR1 is MNHNS, CDR2 SASEGT, per germline. This CDR3 region has 14 residues. The CDR3 nucleotides read TGTGCCAGCAGCTCGACGCGAAGCGGGGGGTGGCAGTTCTTC. Its protein is CASSSTRSGGWQFF.

V gene TRBV28 combines with J gene TRBJ1-5; no clear D gene. The CDR3 loop spans 14 amino acids. Germline assignment: CDR1 MDHEN and CDR2 SYDVKM. With 4 bases removed from V and 12 bases from J, the gap between germline ends came to 19 bases. The CDR3: CASSSASLQVGQHF. CDR3 nucleotide sequence: TGTGCCAGCAGTTCAGCTTCCCTCCAGGTAGGCCAGCATTTT.

The V and J genes are TRBV30 and TRBJ1-2; D not certain. The V and J ends lost 2 bases and 2 bases respectively, with 6 bases between them. The CDR3 loop spans 12 amino acids. Germline assignment: CDR1 GTSNPN and CDR2 SVGIG (reference sequence). In nucleotides, the CDR3 is TGTGCCTGGAGTACCCAGAACTATGGCTACACCTTC. Translation gives CAWSTQNYGYTF. Drawing the rest from reference TRBV30 and TRBJ1-2, the complete variable domain is SQTIHQWPATLVQPVGSPLSLECTVEGTSNPNLYWYRQAAGRGLQLLFYSVGIGQISSEVPQNLSASRPQDRQFILSSKKLLLSDSGFYLCAWSTQNYGYTFGSGTRLTVV.

The chain is built from TRBV27 and TRBJ2-1; D might be TRBD2 (6 bases). V shed 5 bases and J shed 2 bases, with 13 bases lying between them. The CDR3 is made up of 15 amino acids. Germline CDR1 and CDR2: MNHEY and SMNVEV (reference sequence). CDR3: CASSLSGPTYNEQFF. CDR3 nucleotide sequence: TGTGCCAGCAGTCTGAGCGGGCCGACCTACAATGAGCAGTTCTTC.

The genes are TRBV7-4 and TRBJ2-7; 13 positions agree with TRBD2. This CDR3 spans 15 amino acids. Germline V gives CDR1 SGHVT, CDR2 SQSDAQ. V shed 5 bases and J 3 bases; nucleotides not matched to a gene: 4. DNA for the CDR3: TGTGCCAGCAGCACGGGACTAGCGGGGCACTACGAGCAGTACTTC. Residues: CASSTGLAGHYEQYF.

V gene TRBV30 combines with J gene TRBJ1-4, with D perhaps TRBD1 (5 bases). The CDR3 covers 17 residues. CDR1 GTSNPN and CDR2 SVGIG come from the germline V gene (reference sequence). Trimming removed 0 bases at V and 4 bases at J, with 18 bases between. This CDR3 reads CAWSVRGPGPFNEKLFF. The CDR3 bases are TGTGCCTGGAGTGTAAGGGGCCCAGGCCCTTTTAATGAAAAACTGTTTTTT.

This clone was seen once. CDR3 sequence reads: CASSLPGYEQYF. CDR3 coding DNA: TGTGCCAGCAGTTTACCAGGCTACGAGCAGTACTTC. V usage is TRBV28 and J usage is TRBJ2-7, with no clear D. CDR3 length equals 12 residues. CDR1 and CDR2 from the germline V gene are MDHEN and SYDVKM. V lost 2 bases to trimming and J lost 3 bases, with 5 bases between them. The complete variable domain, with remaining parts taken from reference TRBV28 and TRBJ2-7, reads DVKVTQSSRYLVKRTGEKVFLECVQDMDHENMFWYRQDPGLGLRLIYFSYDVKMKEKGDIPEGYSVSREKKERFSLILESASTNQTSMYLCASSLPGYEQYFGPGTRLTVT.

J is TRBJ1-1 and V is TRBV15, with 7 bases that match TRBD1. The CDR3 consists of 14 residues. J gave up 4 bases and V 1 base, and 3 bases lay outside the gene matches. Germline-derived CDR1 and CDR2 are LNHNV and YYDKDF (reference sequence). Here the CDR3 DNA reads TGTGCCACCAGCAGAGGACAGGGCTTCACTGAAGCTTTCTTT. This gives the protein CATSRGQGFTEAFF.

CDR3 sequence (DNA): TGCGCCAGCAGCTTGGCTCCAGGGGCGGATGGCTACACCTTC. Translating it yields CASSLAPGADGYTF. The genes are TRBV5-1 and TRBJ1-2, with D possibly matching TRBD1 (6 bases). Looked up from germline, CDR1 is SGHRS and CDR2 is YFSETQ. The CDR3 length is 14 residues. Trimming shortened V by 0 bases and J by 6 bases, and 12 bases separated the two germline ends.

The V call is TRBV9, the J call TRBJ1-2; D gene ambiguous. The germline CDR1 and CDR2 sequences are SGDLS and YYNGEE. The CDR3 length is 13 residues. Trimming cost V 5 bases and J 1 base, with 9 bases left between them. CDR3 sequence reads: CASSEGGNYGYTF. The DNA for the CDR3 is TGTGCCAGCAGTGAGGGTGGTAACTATGGCTACACCTTC.

The CDR3 reads CASSSGQTTGELFF. CDR3 DNA: TGCGCCAGCAGTTCGGGACAGACAACCGGGGAGCTGTTTTTT. V is TRBV5-1 and J is TRBJ2-2; 7 bases align to TRBD1. The J segment lost 5 bases and the V segment lost 5 bases, leaving 6 bases of the junction unmatched. This CDR3 has 14 amino acids. The V gene's germline CDR1 is SGHRS and CDR2 YFSETQ.

This clone was counted a single time. The chain joins TRBV11-2 to TRBJ1-1; 7 nucleotides align to TRBD1. V lost 1 base, J lost 3 bases, and 2 bases stayed unmatched. The germline gives CDR1 SGHAT, CDR2 FQNNGV. CDR3 size: 14 residues. In nucleotides, the CDR3 is TGTGCCAGCAGCTTAGTGGACAGGCACACTGAAGCTTTCTTT. This sequence encodes CASSLVDRHTEAFF.

The chain employs TRBV9 and TRBJ2-5, with 13 bases that match TRBD2. Germline V gene lookup returns CDR1 SGDLS and CDR2 YYNGEE. V shed 3 bases, J shed 5 bases, and the junction held 4 bases outside the gene matches. The CDR3 is 15 amino acids. Here the CDR3 reads CASSEGTSGTETQYF. The CDR3 DNA reads as TGTGCCAGCAGCGAGGGGACTAGCGGGACGGAGACCCAGTACTTC. Variable domain in full (rest from reference TRBV9 and TRBJ2-5): DSGVTQTPKHLITATGQRVTLRCSPRSGDLSVYWYQQSLDQGLQFLIQYYNGEERAKGNILERFSAQQFPDLHSELNLSSLELGDSALYFCASSEGTSGTETQYFGPGTRLLVL.

In the case of this clone: The identical CDR3 is also encoded by other nucleotide sequences in the sample. V usage is TRBV9 and J usage is TRBJ1-5; no reliable D call. The germline V gene encodes CDR1 SGDLS and CDR2 YYNGEE. The V end was cut by 3 bases, the J end by 2 bases, with 9 bases between. This CDR3 comprises 14 residues. This CDR3 reads CASSGGVGNQPQHF. The CDR3 DNA sequence: TGTGCCAGCAGCGGAGGTGTAGGCAATCAGCCCCAGCATTTT.

The count of this clone is one. The gene calls are TRBV6-1 and TRBJ2-1; 14 positions match TRBD2. Germline V CDR1 and CDR2: MNHNS, SASEGT. CDR3 length: 16 residues. V was clipped by 1 base and J by 10 bases; unmatched bases: 6. CDR3 in DNA: TGTGCCAGCAGTGAAGAGGGACTAGCGGGAGTAAGAGAGCAGTTCTTC. Protein product: CASSEEGLAGVREQFF.

This clone appeared a single time. This sequence joins TRBV30 and TRBJ2-3; D is perhaps TRBD1 (6 bases). CDR1 is GTSNPN and CDR2 is SVGIG in the germline V gene (reference sequence). Trimming pared 4 bases from V and 3 bases from J, leaving 20 bases between. The CDR3 is 16 amino acids. The CDR3 DNA is TGTGCCTGGAACCAATGGGGCAGGGGTAAGACAGATACGCAGTATTTT. Residues: CAWNQWGRGKTDTQYF.

This clone appeared once. The V and J genes are TRBV5-6 and TRBJ2-2; 9 bases agree with TRBD1. The germline V gene encodes CDR1 SGHDT and CDR2 YYEEEE. V trimming: 2 bases; J trimming: 2 bases; junction bases outside the gene matches: 4. This CDR3 region has 16 residues. CDR3: CASSFRTGVNTGELFF. The CDR3 nucleotides are TGTGCCAGCAGCTTCCGGACAGGGGTCAACACCGGGGAGCTGTTTTTT.

This chain joins TRBV6-5 and TRBJ2-7; no definite D call. Per the germline V gene, CDR1 is MNHEY and CDR2 is SVGAGI. CDR3 length: 13 amino acids. The CDR3 DNA sequence: TGTGCAACCAACGGGTTGGTAACCTACGAGCAGTACTTC. Encoded protein: CATNGLVTYEQYF.

In DNA form, the CDR3 reads TGTGCCAGCAGCTCACCCGGGACAGGGGCCTACGAGCAGTACTTC. It is translated as CASSSPGTGAYEQYF. The chain combines TRBV28 with TRBJ2-7, with TRBD1 matching over 10 bases. The CDR3 spans 15 residues. The germline gives CDR1 MDHEN, CDR2 SYDVKM. The trim removed 6 bases at V and 2 bases at J, leaving 7 bases unmatched. Based on the CDR3 plus reference TRBV28 and TRBJ2-7, the full variable domain is DVKVTQSSRYLVKRTGEKVFLECVQDMDHENMFWYRQDPGLGLRLIYFSYDVKMKEKGDIPEGYSVSREKKERFSLILESASTNQTSMYLCASSSPGTGAYEQYFGPGTRLTVT.

V usage is TRBV7-2 and J usage is TRBJ2-1, with 16 bases matching TRBD2. Trimming took 5 bases from V and 9 from J; bases not matched to a gene: 13. CDR3 length equals 18 residues. Germline V gene sequence: CDR1 SGHTA, CDR2 FQGNSA. The CDR3 protein is CASSQNKGLAGGRLEQFF. CDR3 DNA: TGTGCCAGCAGCCAAAATAAGGGACTAGCGGGAGGGCGTCTTGAGCAGTTCTTC.